The sequence of this T cell receptor beta chain was determined in a study of vaccination and CD4 T cells after COVID-19. Study context: Samples were taken after vaccination, a median of approximately 73 days after dose two, with a range of 14 to 241.

In regard to this clonotype: Antigen unknown.

The treatment here: approximately 10-day PBMC culture with coronavirus spike peptide pools or control peptides (ViraFEST assay). Germline loops: CDR1 SGHNT, CDR2 YYREEE (reference sequence). This CDR3 has 15 amino acids. V shed 4 bases and J 2 bases; nucleotides not matched to a gene: 8. The study sequenced cultured CD4+ T cell DNA using the Oncomine TCR Beta short-read assay. TCRdb reprocessed the PCR reads with MiXCR, giving one entry per CDR3 protein. The repertoire holds about 13,000 distinct CDR3 sequences, with around 50% as singletons. The material sequenced was CD4+ T cells from blood, cultured in vitro. The TCR sequence derives from a human donor who had recovered from COVID-19. The chain uses TRBV5-4 and TRBJ2-5, with TRBD2 identical over 7 bases. CDR3 in amino acids: CASSAASGEQETQYF. Here the CDR3 DNA reads TGTGCCAGCAGCGCCGCTAGCGGAGAGCAAGAGACCCAGTACTTC.